This T cell receptor (beta chain) was profiled in a study of cytomegalovirus exposure and HLA in healthy donors. Study-level background: Per a later analysis, the approximately 690 first-cohort and 120 validation repertoires shared one platform.

Study-level points and caveats: The study flagged around 160 TCR beta chains as cytomegalovirus-associated. Later, an analysis found that TCR clusters from the first cohort tended to co-occur in the 120 or so validation repertoires.

TCRdb's copy holds only in-frame clones and misses some; the assay was immunoSEQ multiplex PCR. The table lists some 350,000 clones, about 85% of them singletons. CDR1 is SGHTA and CDR2 is FQGTGA in the germline V gene. Trimming left V 1 base short and J 5 bases short, with 9 bases between. CDR3 length: 13 amino acids. With regard to this clone: As yet, its antigen is unknown.

This receptor was taken from a woman aged 25 to 39 in good health and CMV-seropositive. What was sequenced was PBMCs. This rearrangement joins TRBV7-3 to TRBJ2-7, with D possibly TRBD2 on 5 matching bases. CDR3 coding DNA: TGTGCCAGCAGCTTAATTTCCGGGAACGAGCAGTACTTC. Its protein is CASSLISGNEQYF.